The next 12 T cell receptor beta chains were all read from a single sample in a study of blood T cell repertoires in COVID-19. The protocol was immunoSEQ multiplex PCR, while the TCRdb copy is restricted to in-frame clones and leaves out a portion. In the table there are hundreds of thousands of clones, approximately 85% of which are singletons. Specimen: PBMCs or T cells enriched from blood (not recorded which). The receptor set was obtained from a woman aged 45-59 years with acute COVID-19.

The J gene is TRBJ2-1, the V gene TRBV2; D is possibly TRBD1 (6 bases). Germline CDR1 is SNHLY and CDR2 is FYNNEI. CDR3 length: 14 amino acids. V was shortened by 7 bases and J by 0 bases, with 10 bases between the two germline ends. DNA for the CDR3: TGTGCCAGCAAGGGGGACCACTCCTACAATGAGCAGTTCTTC. It is translated as CASKGDHSYNEQFF.

The chain employs TRBV5-1 and TRBJ1-1, with D hard to call. V gave up 0 bases and J gave up 4 bases, with 10 bases separating them. The germline gives CDR1 SGHRS, CDR2 YFSETQ. This CDR3 is built from 14 residues. The CDR3 region is CASSLVTVTTEAFF. The DNA for the CDR3 is TGCGCCAGCAGCTTGGTAACAGTGACCACTGAAGCTTTCTTT.

The chain has TRBV2 and TRBJ1-1, with a tentative D call TRBD1 (5 bases). CDR3 length: 13 amino acids. The germline V and J ends were trimmed by 6 bases and 1 base, with 9 bases remaining between them. Germline loops: CDR1 SNHLY, CDR2 FYNNEI. The CDR3 spells CASRAGSNTEAFF. In DNA, the CDR3 is TGTGCCAGCAGGGCAGGGTCGAACACTGAAGCTTTCTTT. Supplemented by reference TRBV2 and TRBJ1-1, the full variable domain reads EPEVTQTPSHQVTQMGQEVILRCVPISNHLYFYWYRQILGQKVEFLVSFYNNEISEKSEIFDDQFSVERPDGSNFTLKIRSTKLEDSAMYFCASRAGSNTEAFFGQGTRLTVV.

The chain is built from TRBV7-9 and TRBJ2-2; 14 bases fit TRBD2. Trimming at V came to 6 bases and at J to 2 bases, leaving 8 bases not matched to a gene. This CDR3 comprises 18 residues. Looked up from germline, CDR1 is SEHNR and CDR2 is FQNEAQ (reference sequence). Here the CDR3 reads CASRHPGTSGGNTGELFF. The CDR3 DNA reads TGTGCCAGCAGACATCCCGGGACTAGCGGGGGAAACACCGGGGAGCTGTTTTTT.

V gene TRBV5-1 combines with J gene TRBJ1-2, with 10 bases aligning to TRBD1. Losses at the gene ends were 3 bases for V and 8 bases for J; bases not matched to a gene: 13. This CDR3 is 16 amino acids long. The germline V gene has CDR1 SGHRS and CDR2 YFSETQ. DNA for the CDR3: TGCGCCAGCAGCTCCGGACAGGGGGTGAGTCCGGCCGGCTACACCTTC. Translation gives CASSSGQGVSPAGYTF.

The J gene is TRBJ2-2, the V gene TRBV6-6; 8 nucleotides line up with TRBD2. Trimming at V came to 2 bases and at J to 7 bases, leaving 6 bases not matched to a gene. The V gene's germline CDR1 is MNHNY and CDR2 SVGAGI (reference sequence). This CDR3 is built from 15 residues. CDR3: CASSYSGGMGGELFF. Here the CDR3 DNA reads TGTGCCAGCAGTTACAGCGGGGGTATGGGCGGGGAGCTGTTTTTT.

The CDR3 region is CASSKQGEYSPLHF. CDR3 DNA sequence: TGCGCCAGCAGCAAACAGGGGGAATATTCACCCCTCCACTTT. This rearrangement joins TRBV5-1 to TRBJ1-6, with TRBD1 matching 8 bases. The CDR3 loop spans 14 amino acids. Germline trimming cut 4 bases from V and 8 bases from J; bases unmatched to any gene: 5. Germline V gives CDR1 SGHRS, CDR2 YFSETQ.

This chain uses TRBV9 with TRBJ1-2, with a weak D call TRBD1 (6 bases). The length of the CDR3 is 15 residues. V lost 3 bases, J lost 5 bases, and 17 bases lay in between. Germline CDR1 is SGDLS and CDR2 is YYNGEE. The CDR3 region has the DNA TGTGCCAGCAGCGCTCCGGGACAACTGATATATGGCTACACCTTC. Translating it yields CASSAPGQLIYGYTF.

The V and J genes are TRBV5-5 and TRBJ1-1, with 9 bases matching TRBD1. The CDR3 spans 16 residues. CDR1 is SGHKS, CDR2 YYEKEE, per germline (reference sequence). V was pared by 3 bases and J by 6 bases, with 12 bases of the junction left unmatched. CDR3 sequence: CASSSLKGQGIAEAFF. Here the CDR3 DNA reads TGTGCCAGCAGCTCACTAAAGGGACAGGGAATCGCTGAAGCTTTCTTT.

V gene TRBV3-1 (or the pseudogene TRBV3-2) combines with J gene TRBJ1-4; the match to TRBD1 covers 8 bases. V shed 2 bases, J shed 8 bases, and the junction held 4 bases outside the gene matches. Germline V gives CDR1 LGHDT, CDR2 YNNKEL (reference sequence). This CDR3 contains 14 residues. CDR3 coding DNA: TGTGCCAGCAGCCAACCAGGGGGCTGGGAAAAACTGTTTTTT. Residues: CASSQPGGWEKLFF.

CDR3: CASSPQKNTEAFF. Here the CDR3 DNA reads TGTGCCAGCAGCCCACAGAAGAACACTGAAGCTTTCTTT. V and J are TRBV9 and TRBJ1-1; D is unclear. Germline V gives CDR1 SGDLS, CDR2 YYNGEE. The CDR3 runs 13 residues. The V gene lost 4 bases and the J gene lost 1 base, with 8 bases spanning the gap.

V gene TRBV7-6 combines with J gene TRBJ1-5; a weak D match, TRBD1 (5 bases). The length of the CDR3 is 14 residues. Trimming took off 1 base at V and 3 bases at J, with 7 bases between the two ends. CDR1 and CDR2 from the germline V gene are SGHVS and FNYEAQ. CDR3 bases: TGTGCCAGCAGCTTAGTACAGGACAATCAGCCCCAGCATTTT. Translating gives CASSLVQDNQPQHF.